This T cell receptor (beta chain) is from a study of radiotherapy plus CTLA-4 blockade in lung cancer. Study details: Overall, roughly 17% of patients showed an objective response, while about 31% attained disease control. The study, taken as a whole, reports: Best predicting response, reportedly, were early blood T cell clone dynamics, with interferon-beta. There was expansion of tumor-derived TCR clones in blood after radiotherapy plus ipilimumab.

The table came from immunoSEQ multiplex PCR; TCRdb's copy has only in-frame clones and leaves some out. The sample lists 70,000 to 90,000 clones, 70% to 90% occurring once. Comment on this clone: Its specificity is not known.

In chemo-refractory metastatic non-small-cell lung cancer, patients got ipilimumab CTLA-4 blockade together with focal radiation. V shed 1 base, J shed 9 bases, and the junction held 2 bases outside the gene matches. The CDR3 covers 13 residues. The germline V gene has CDR1 SGHDN and CDR2 FVKESK. The rearrangement joins TRBV14 to TRBJ1-5; 8 bases align to TRBD1. This TCR came from a human donor with non-small cell lung cancer who had stable disease on radiotherapy plus ipilimumab. The sequences come from peripheral blood, collected from a patient treated with radiotherapy plus ipilimumab. This CDR3 reads CASSQVDRAPQHF. The CDR3 DNA reads TGTGCCAGCAGCCAAGTGGACAGGGCGCCCCAGCATTTT.